Given below is one T cell receptor (beta chain) in context. This record comes from a study of blood T cell repertoires in COVID-19. Across the whole study: From T cells, B-cell-depleted T cells, or PBMCs came the material, which was cDNA or gDNA.

Method: immunoSEQ multiplex PCR; TCRdb's copy keeps in-frame clones and lacks some. The data hold some 240,000 clones, with around four fifths observed a single time. The Seattle site enrolled patients during active infection and followed them longitudinally. V was shortened by 4 bases and J by 5 bases, with 18 bases between the two germline ends. The CDR3 spans 16 residues. CDR1 and CDR2 (germline): MNHEY, SMNVEV (reference sequence). The chain recombines TRBV27 with TRBJ1-5; TRBD1 might be the D (5 bases). The sequencing sample was made of peripheral blood. This clonotype was obtained from a woman aged 65 to 85 with COVID-19, enrolled during active disease. The CDR3 coding sequence is TGTGCCAGCAGTTCGAATTCCGGGGGAGATTATCAGCCCCAGCATTTT. It is translated as CASSSNSGGDYQPQHF.